These T cell receptor beta chains were read from a single sample in a study of T cell responses to AZD1222 COVID-19 vaccine. Method: immunoSEQ multiplex PCR; TCRdb's copy keeps in-frame clones and lacks some. The sample lists more than 100,000 clones; about 90% were seen once. Sequenced here: peripheral blood, sampled on day 0 of AZD1222 vaccination. Receptor source: an adult in good health. Each CDR3 is given with its conserved first and last residue. The order of the fields is clone size, J gene, D gene, V gene, CDR3 protein, CDR3 DNA. A D gene is named only where the DNA matches it firmly. Size is omitted from some rows. Given values are once, few, many or a class for expanded clones.

clone_size: .
j_call: TRBJ2-5
d_call: .
v_call: TRBV4-3
cdr3_aa: CASSPRLRGETQYF
cdr3_nt: TGCGCCAGCAGCCCGAGGCTTAGAGGGGAGACCCAGTACTTC

clone_size: .
j_call: TRBJ2-1
d_call: TRBD1
v_call: TRBV19
cdr3_aa: CASSPDRGDYNEQFF
cdr3_nt: TGTGCCAGTAGTCCAGACAGGGGAGATTACAATGAGCAGTTCTTC

clone_size: .
j_call: TRBJ2-1
d_call: .
v_call: TRBV2
cdr3_aa: CASSSPTTSRSPSEQFF
cdr3_nt: TGTGCCAGCAGTTCACCAACTACTAGCCGGTCGCCGAGTGAGCAGTTCTTC

clone_size: .
j_call: TRBJ2-6
d_call: .
v_call: TRBV5-4
cdr3_aa: CASSLSGANVLTF
cdr3_nt: TGTGCCAGCAGCCTTAGTGGGGCCAACGTCCTGACTTTC

clone_size: .
j_call: TRBJ1-6
d_call: TRBD1
v_call: TRBV19
cdr3_aa: CASSERTGENSPLHF
cdr3_nt: TGTGCCAGTAGTGAAAGGACAGGGGAGAATTCACCCCTCCACTTT

clone_size: few
j_call: TRBJ2-3
d_call: .
v_call: TRBV18
cdr3_aa: CASSHGPRTDTQYF
cdr3_nt: TGTGCCAGCTCTCACGGCCCCCGCACAGATACGCAGTATTTT

clone_size: once
j_call: TRBJ2-2
d_call: .
v_call: TRBV30
cdr3_aa: CAWSRGRGAKLFF
cdr3_nt: TGTGCCTGGAGTCGGGGCCGGGGGGCAAAGCTGTTTTTT

clone_size: .
j_call: TRBJ1-1
d_call: .
v_call: TRBV27
cdr3_aa: CASKEALNTEAFF
cdr3_nt: TGTGCCAGTAAGGAGGCCCTGAACACTGAAGCTTTCTTT

clone_size: .
j_call: TRBJ1-4
d_call: TRBD1
v_call: TRBV5-1
cdr3_aa: CASSDRGEGKLFF
cdr3_nt: TGCGCCAGTTCTGACAGGGGAGAAGGAAAACTGTTTTTT

clone_size: .
j_call: TRBJ2-5
d_call: TRBD2
v_call: TRBV20-1
cdr3_aa: CSSGRSETQYF
cdr3_nt: TGCAGTAGCGGGAGATCGGAGACCCAGTACTTC

clone_size: .
j_call: TRBJ2-2
d_call: .
v_call: TRBV19
cdr3_aa: CASKNRTNTGELFF
cdr3_nt: TGTGCCAGTAAGAACAGGACGAACACCGGGGAGCTGTTTTTT

clone_size: once
j_call: TRBJ1-5
d_call: .
v_call: TRBV19
cdr3_aa: CASSSGGGMARINQPQHF
cdr3_nt: TGTGCCAGTAGTTCGGGCGGCGGAATGGCCAGGATAAATCAGCCCCAGCATTTT

clone_size: .
j_call: TRBJ1-1
d_call: .
v_call: TRBV7-8
cdr3_aa: CASSLALTGERNTEAFF
cdr3_nt: TGTGCCAGCAGCTTGGCCCTCACGGGGGAGAGGAACACTGAAGCTTTCTTT

clone_size: once
j_call: TRBJ2-1
d_call: .
v_call: TRBV4-1
cdr3_aa: CASSQRQDPGHEQFF
cdr3_nt: TGCGCCAGCAGCCAACGCCAGGACCCTGGCCATGAGCAGTTCTTC

clone_size: once
j_call: TRBJ2-7
d_call: TRBD1
v_call: TRBV7-2
cdr3_aa: CASSLEGGASYEQYF
cdr3_nt: TGTGCCAGCAGCTTAGAAGGGGGCGCGTCCTACGAGCAGTACTTC

clone_size: .
j_call: TRBJ1-1
d_call: TRBD1
v_call: TRBV29-1
cdr3_aa: CSVRYGTGETEAFF
cdr3_nt: TGCAGCGTTCGGTACGGGACAGGGGAAACTGAAGCTTTCTTT

clone_size: .
j_call: TRBJ1-4
d_call: .
v_call: TRBV28
cdr3_aa: CASSLGLTEKLFF
cdr3_nt: TGTGCCAGCAGTTTAGGCCTGACAGAAAAACTGTTTTTT

clone_size: .
j_call: TRBJ1-4
d_call: .
v_call: TRBV19
cdr3_aa: CASSLQGSANEKLFF
cdr3_nt: TGTGCCAGTAGTCTCCAGGGTTCAGCTAATGAAAAACTGTTTTTT

clone_size: .
j_call: TRBJ1-2
d_call: TRBD1
v_call: TRBV2
cdr3_aa: CASSGTGWDYGYTF
cdr3_nt: TGTGCCAGCAGCGGGACAGGGTGGGACTATGGCTACACCTTC

clone_size: .
j_call: TRBJ2-7
d_call: .
v_call: TRBV5-6
cdr3_aa: CASSFGGEQYF
cdr3_nt: TGTGCCAGCAGCTTTGGGGGCGAGCAGTACTTC

clone_size: .
j_call: TRBJ1-4
d_call: .
v_call: TRBV25-1
cdr3_aa: CASRPQVNEKLFF
cdr3_nt: TGTGCCAGCAGACCTCAGGTTAATGAAAAACTGTTTTTT

clone_size: .
j_call: TRBJ2-2
d_call: TRBD2
v_call: TRBV11-3
cdr3_aa: CASRARDGGAGELFF
cdr3_nt: TGTGCCAGCCGCGCCCGGGACGGGGGGGCCGGGGAGCTGTTTTTT

clone_size: .
j_call: TRBJ1-2
d_call: TRBD1
v_call: TRBV19
cdr3_aa: CASKVQGAQDGYTF
cdr3_nt: TGTGCCAGTAAGGTCCAGGGGGCGCAAGATGGCTACACCTTC

clone_size: .
j_call: TRBJ1-5
d_call: .
v_call: TRBV12-3/TRBV12-4
cdr3_aa: CASSLTVNQPQHF
cdr3_nt: TGTGCCAGCAGTTTGACAGTAAATCAGCCCCAGCATTTT

clone_size: .
j_call: TRBJ1-3
d_call: .
v_call: TRBV4-3
cdr3_aa: CASSQGHISGNTIYF
cdr3_nt: TGCGCCAGCAGCCAGGGACATATCTCTGGAAACACCATATATTTT

clone_size: .
j_call: TRBJ1-5
d_call: .
v_call: TRBV19
cdr3_aa: CASSLGSNQPQHF
cdr3_nt: TGTGCCAGTAGTCTGGGTAGCAATCAGCCCCAGCATTTT

clone_size: .
j_call: TRBJ1-2
d_call: TRBD1
v_call: TRBV5-5
cdr3_aa: CASSLAQGARGYTF
cdr3_nt: TGTGCCAGCAGCTTGGCCCAGGGGGCGCGGGGCTACACCTTC

clone_size: .
j_call: TRBJ2-7
d_call: .
v_call: TRBV11-2
cdr3_aa: CASSLVLSSSYEQYF
cdr3_nt: TGTGCCAGCAGCTTAGTGCTCAGTAGCTCCTACGAGCAGTACTTC

clone_size: .
j_call: TRBJ1-6
d_call: .
v_call: TRBV4-1
cdr3_aa: CASSQDPGRQGRYALHF
cdr3_nt: TGCGCCAGCAGCCAAGATCCGGGTCGGCAGGGAAGGTACGCCCTCCACTTT

clone_size: once
j_call: TRBJ1-2
d_call: .
v_call: TRBV4-1
cdr3_aa: CASSQVPGQPNYGYTF
cdr3_nt: TGCGCCAGCAGCCAAGTCCCAGGACAGCCTAACTATGGCTACACCTTC

clone_size: .
j_call: TRBJ1-1
d_call: .
v_call: TRBV13
cdr3_aa: CASSTSTGEAFF
cdr3_nt: TGTGCCAGCAGCACGTCGACTGGGGAAGCTTTCTTT